The 11 T cell receptor beta chains listed next were all sequenced from one sample in a study of cytomegalovirus exposure and HLA in healthy donors. Primers for the PCR totalled 60 Vbeta and 13 Jbeta. Clones were read by immunoSEQ multiplex PCR, and TCRdb kept only the in-frame ones, dropping some. The table lists more than 80,000 clones, around 73% of them singletons. Sequenced material: PBMCs. These receptors came from a woman aged 35 to 49 in good health and CMV-seropositive.

The table lists this clone with a count of one. The chain has TRBV5-1 and TRBJ2-2, with TRBD1 as a possible D gene (5 bases). This CDR3 region has 16 residues. V was shortened by 4 bases and J by 0 bases, with 13 bases between the two germline ends. Germline CDR1 and CDR2: SGHRS and YFSETQ. The CDR3 sequence is CASSPRPGPNTGELFF. The CDR3 DNA reads as TGCGCCAGCAGCCCCAGGCCAGGGCCGAACACCGGGGAGCTGTTTTTT.

The V and J genes are TRBV5-1 and TRBJ2-3, with D possibly TRBD2 on 6 matching bases. The V gene lost 5 bases and the J gene lost 2 bases, with 9 bases spanning the gap. CDR1 SGHRS and CDR2 YFSETQ come from the germline V gene. This CDR3 comprises 13 residues. The DNA for the CDR3 is TGCGCCAGCAGTTGGGACTTCACAGATACGCAGTATTTT. Its protein product is CASSWDFTDTQYF.

V gene TRBV7-6 combines with J gene TRBJ2-1; perhaps TRBD1 as D (5 bases). Germline CDR1 is SGHVS and CDR2 is FNYEAQ. The length of the CDR3 is 12 residues. Trimming left V 5 bases short and J 9 bases short, with 11 bases between. CDR3 DNA sequence: TGTGCCAGCAGCCCCCAGGGTCTTGAGCAGTTCTTC. This codes for CASSPQGLEQFF.

The chain is built from TRBV25-1 and TRBJ1-4, with 9 bases lining up with TRBD1. This CDR3 spans 15 amino acids. Trimming cost V 3 bases and J 8 bases; bases outside gene matches: 7. Per germline, CDR1 MGHDK and CDR2 SYGVNS. CDR3 protein: CASSDLQGALEKLFF. In DNA form, the CDR3 reads TGTGCCAGCAGTGACCTACAGGGGGCTTTGGAAAAACTGTTTTTT.

This chain links TRBV6-5 with TRBJ2-2; maybe TRBD1 (6 bases). The germline V and J ends were trimmed by 3 bases and 2 bases, with 13 bases remaining between them. The CDR3 is made up of 16 amino acids. Germline lookup yields CDR1 MNHEY and CDR2 SVGAGI. The CDR3 bases are TGTGCCAGCAGTTATCTAGGACAGACCAACACCGGGGAGCTGTTTTTT. This encodes CASSYLGQTNTGELFF.

Details on this clone: The sample holds other DNA sequences that translate to the same CDR3. This chain uses TRBV4-2 with TRBJ2-2; D is unclear. V dropped 4 bases and J dropped 0 bases, with 15 bases sitting between them. The CDR3 totals 17 residues. CDR1 LGHNA and CDR2 YNFKEQ come from the germline V gene. The CDR3 spells CASSPLTEQSNTGELFF. CDR3 nucleotide sequence: TGTGCCAGCAGCCCCCTAACGGAGCAATCGAACACCGGGGAGCTGTTTTTT.

This chain links TRBV29-1 with TRBJ1-2, with a weak D call TRBD1 (5 bases). Trimming stripped 4 bases from V and 6 bases from J, with 9 bases between. From germline, CDR1 is SQVTM and CDR2 ANQGSEA. CDR3 length equals 11 residues. The CDR3 DNA is TGCAGCGTTGGCGGGGGAAATGGCTACACCTTC. The encoded protein is CSVGGGNGYTF.

As to this clone: The sample carries other DNA sequences with the same CDR3. J is TRBJ2-3 and V is TRBV11-3; D gene ambiguous. CDR3 length: 14 residues. The germline V gene encodes CDR1 SGHNT and CDR2 YENEEA. V was shortened by 2 bases and J by 0 bases, with 6 bases between the two germline ends. CDR3 loop: CASSLTASTDTQYF. The DNA of the CDR3 is TGTGCCAGCAGCTTAACAGCTAGCACAGATACGCAGTATTTT. The full variable domain, its missing parts supplied by reference TRBV11-3 and TRBJ2-3, is EAGVVQSPRYKIIEKKQPVAFWCNPISGHNTLYWYLQNLGQGPELLIRYENEEAVDDSQLPKDRFSAERLKGVDSTLKIQPAELGDSAVYLCASSLTASTDTQYFGPGTRLTVL.

The genes are TRBV10-3 and TRBJ2-7; a possible D gene is TRBD2 (7 bases). V was cut by 2 bases and J by 6 bases, with 20 bases left in between. CDR1 and CDR2 (germline): ENHRY, SYGVKD. This CDR3 region has 16 residues. The CDR3 sequence is CAISEPKGGVLSEQYF. CDR3 coding DNA: TGTGCCATCAGTGAGCCTAAGGGGGGGGTATTATCCGAGCAGTACTTC.

The V and J genes are TRBV29-1 and TRBJ2-5, with 14 bases matching TRBD2. CDR1 is SQVTM and CDR2 is ANQGSEA in the germline V gene. The CDR3 consists of 16 residues. The J segment lost 1 base and the V segment lost 7 bases, leaving 8 bases of the junction unmatched. The CDR3 is CSADRLAGGPQETQYF. CDR3 coding DNA: TGCAGCGCCGATCGACTAGCGGGAGGGCCCCAAGAGACCCAGTACTTC.

Concerning this clone itself: The junction departs from germline at one end; a sequencing error may be responsible. Other nucleotide sequences in the sample specify the same CDR3. The V and J genes are TRBV6-4 and TRBJ2-3, with D perhaps TRBD1 (5 bases). This CDR3 is 14 amino acids long. Germline-derived CDR1 and CDR2 are MRHNA and SNTAGT. CDR3 in amino acids: CASSDPGKANTQYF. CDR3 DNA sequence: TGTGCCAGTAGTGACCCAGGGAAGGCAAATACGCAGTATTTT.